These 4 T cell receptor beta chains originate from one sample sequenced in a study of shared clonotypes between healthy human individuals. Sequencing used immunoSEQ multiplex PCR; TCRdb keeps in-frame clones, though not all of them. The sample has 2 million to 2.5 million clones, roughly 95% seen once; the top ten hold over 0.1%. Sequenced material: naive CD4+ T cells sorted from blood. Subset described: CD45RA+ positively selected. These receptors were obtained from a young man in good health.

This chain connects TRBV5-1 to TRBJ2-1, with 7 bases that match TRBD1. The ends lost 4 bases at V and 0 bases at J; junction bases unmatched: 7. CDR1 is SGHRS and CDR2 is YFSETQ in the germline V gene. This CDR3 is built from 16 residues. The CDR3 DNA reads TGCGCCAGCAGCACAACCCGGGACAGCTCCTACAATGAGCAGTTCTTC. This codes for CASSTTRDSSYNEQFF.

J is TRBJ2-2 and V is TRBV10-1, with TRBD2 as a possible D gene (5 bases). CDR1 and CDR2 (germline): WNHNN, SYGVQD (reference sequence). Between the trimmed V and J ends, which lost 1 base and 1 base, there was a span of 10 bases. The CDR3 has 16 amino acids. The CDR3 loop is CASSEYTAENTGELFF. Here the CDR3 DNA reads TGCGCCAGCAGTGAGTATACAGCGGAGAACACCGGGGAGCTGTTTTTT.

The chain is built from TRBV7-2 and TRBJ2-1; 7 positions match TRBD1. The V segment lost 5 bases and the J segment 8 bases; nucleotides outside the gene matches: 6. CDR1 and CDR2 (germline): SGHTA, FQGNSA. This CDR3 spans 13 amino acids. CDR3 in amino acids: CASSLSQGDEQFF. The CDR3 bases are TGTGCCAGCAGCCTAAGCCAGGGGGATGAGCAGTTCTTC.

This clone came up once. This could be a read error, since a much larger clone is one nucleotide away. Other nucleotide sequences in the sample specify the same CDR3. This chain uses TRBV7-3 with TRBJ2-2; D is undetermined. Germline-derived CDR1 and CDR2 are SGHTA and FQGTGA. This CDR3 comprises 12 residues. Trimming stripped 3 bases from V and 3 bases from J, with 2 bases between. The CDR3 spells CASSLDTGELFF. The CDR3 nucleotides read TGTGCCAGCAGCTTGGACACCGGGGAGCTGTTTTTT.